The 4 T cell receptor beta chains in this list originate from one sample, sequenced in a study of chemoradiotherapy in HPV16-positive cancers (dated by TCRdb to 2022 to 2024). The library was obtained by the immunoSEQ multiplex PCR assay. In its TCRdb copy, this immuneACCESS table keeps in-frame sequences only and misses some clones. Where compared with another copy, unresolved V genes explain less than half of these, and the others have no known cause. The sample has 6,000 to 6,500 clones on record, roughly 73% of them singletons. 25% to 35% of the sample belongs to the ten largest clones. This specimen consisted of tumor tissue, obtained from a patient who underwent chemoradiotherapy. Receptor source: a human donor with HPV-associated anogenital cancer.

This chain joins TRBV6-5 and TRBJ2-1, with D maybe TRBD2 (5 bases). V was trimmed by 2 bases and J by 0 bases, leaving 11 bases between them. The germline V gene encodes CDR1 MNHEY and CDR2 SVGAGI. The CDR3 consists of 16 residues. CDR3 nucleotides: TGTGCCAGCAGTTACGGGGAGCCTAGCTCCTACAATGAGCAGTTCTTC. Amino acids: CASSYGEPSSYNEQFF.

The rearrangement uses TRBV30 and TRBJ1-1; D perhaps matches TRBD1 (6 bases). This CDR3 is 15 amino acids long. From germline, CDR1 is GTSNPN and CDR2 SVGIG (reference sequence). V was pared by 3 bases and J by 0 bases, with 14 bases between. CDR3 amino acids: CAWRRTVLMNTEAFF. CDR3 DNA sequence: TGTGCCTGGAGAAGGACAGTATTAATGAACACTGAAGCTTTCTTT.

CDR3 loop: CASSLQETQYF. CDR3 coding DNA: TGTGCCAGCAGCTTACAAGAGACCCAGTACTTC. This rearrangement joins TRBV7-8 to TRBJ2-5; D call uncertain. Germline lookup yields CDR1 SGHVS and CDR2 FQNEAQ. The CDR3 runs 11 residues. The V end was cut by 2 bases, the J end by 2 bases, with 0 bases between.

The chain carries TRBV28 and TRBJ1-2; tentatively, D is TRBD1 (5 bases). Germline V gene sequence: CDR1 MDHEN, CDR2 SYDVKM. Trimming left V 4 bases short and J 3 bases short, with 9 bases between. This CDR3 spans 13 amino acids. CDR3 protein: CASSSGQDYGYTF. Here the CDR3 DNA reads TGTGCCAGCAGTTCAGGGCAGGACTATGGCTACACCTTC.